The 17 T cell receptor beta chains reported below all come from one sample, sequenced in a study of CD8 T cells in Susac syndrome. RNA, at roughly 0.45 to 1 ug, was reverse transcribed with random hexamers. MiXCR, run by TCRdb on the immunoSEQ multiplex PCR reads, gives a single entry per CDR3 protein. The sample carries roughly 140,000 distinct CDR3 sequences, almost 96% recorded once. The sample was CD4+ T cells from PBMCs. These receptors were taken from a human donor with Susac syndrome.

This chain uses TRBV3-1 with TRBJ1-1; D is uncertain. Germline-derived CDR1 and CDR2 are LGHDT and YNNKEL (reference sequence). Between the trimmed V and J ends, which lost 0 bases and 0 bases, there was a span of 11 bases. CDR3 length equals 16 residues. CDR3 in amino acids: CASSQDSTAVNTEAFF. As DNA, the CDR3 is TGTGCCAGCAGCCAAGATTCGACGGCGGTGAACACTGAAGCTTTCTTT.

V gene TRBV2 combines with J gene TRBJ2-7; D gene uncertain. CDR1 and CDR2 (germline): SNHLY, FYNNEI. The V and J ends lost 6 bases and 5 bases respectively, with 8 bases between them. This CDR3 spans 11 amino acids. The CDR3 here is CASSYPNEQYF. CDR3 DNA: TGTGCCAGCAGCTATCCCAACGAGCAGTACTTC.

V and J are TRBV6-2 or TRBV6-3 and TRBJ1-1; D might be TRBD1 (6 bases). The CDR3 is 16 residues long. The germline V gene encodes CDR1 MNHEY and CDR2 SVGEGT. V shed 2 bases and J shed 1 base, with 14 bases lying between them. The CDR3 region is CASSYRGPGTNTEAFF. The CDR3 nucleotides are TGTGCCAGCAGTTACCGGGGGCCAGGGACGAACACTGAAGCTTTCTTT.

The genes are TRBV28 and TRBJ2-4; weak D call: TRBD2 (6 bases). The CDR3 extends over 13 amino acids. Trimming removed 6 bases from V and 5 bases from J, with 11 bases in between. CDR1 and CDR2 (germline): MDHEN, SYDVKM. CDR3 protein: CASSLPGENIQYF. In nucleotides, the CDR3 is TGTGCCAGCAGCCTTCCGGGGGAAAACATTCAGTACTTC.

The chain's CDR3 is CSASLEPVTYEQYF. For the CDR3, the DNA is TGCAGTGCTAGCCTGGAACCTGTAACCTACGAGCAGTACTTC. The rearrangement joins TRBV20-1 to TRBJ2-7; no definite D call. The CDR3 totals 14 residues. The V end was cut by 3 bases, the J end by 2 bases, with 14 bases between. From germline, CDR1 is DFQATT and CDR2 SNEGSKA (reference sequence).

The chain couples TRBV18 to TRBJ1-5, with a weak D call TRBD1 (5 bases). Per the germline V gene, CDR1 is KGHSH and CDR2 is LQKENI. The length of the CDR3 is 16 residues. V was cut by 5 bases and J by 7 bases, with 21 bases left in between. CDR3 protein: CASSFAGTLKEQPQHF. The CDR3 DNA reads TGTGCCAGCTCATTCGCCGGGACTCTCAAGGAGCAGCCCCAGCATTTT.

The chain is built from TRBV10-3 and TRBJ1-2; the match to TRBD1 covers 7 bases. The CDR3 runs to 12 residues. V lost 8 bases, J lost 6 bases, and 6 bases stayed unmatched. Germline V CDR1 and CDR2: ENHRY, SYGVKD. The CDR3 region has the DNA TGTGCCATCGAACAGGGGAACGATGGCTACACCTTC. This sequence encodes CAIEQGNDGYTF.

This chain connects TRBV20-1 to TRBJ2-7; 8 bases line up with TRBD1. CDR3 size: 13 residues. From germline, CDR1 is DFQATT and CDR2 SNEGSKA (reference sequence). After removal of 5 bases from V and 2 bases from J, the junction contained 5 bases not matched to a gene. The CDR3: CSALDRVTYEQYF. In DNA form, the CDR3 reads TGCAGTGCTTTGGACAGGGTAACCTACGAGCAGTACTTC.

The V call is TRBV12-3 or TRBV12-4, the J call TRBJ1-1; perhaps TRBD1 as D (6 bases). This CDR3 contains 21 residues. V was shortened by 4 bases and J by 0 bases, with 30 bases between the two germline ends. As DNA, the CDR3 is TGTGCCAGCAGTTCTTTGAGGCTAGGACAGTCCAGGCGGAACATGAACACTGAAGCTTTCTTT. Protein sequence: CASSSLRLGQSRRNMNTEAFF.

This clonotype has just one count. The chain couples TRBV20-1 to TRBJ1-1; no definite D call. Germline V gene sequence: CDR1 DFQATT, CDR2 SNEGSKA (reference sequence). Trimming left V 6 bases short and J 0 bases short, with 11 bases between. CDR3 length: 13 amino acids. The CDR3 DNA follows: TGCAGTGCCCTGTGGGGTATGAACACTGAAGCTTTCTTT. Its translation is CSALWGMNTEAFF.

The chain carries TRBV14 and TRBJ2-5; maybe TRBD2 (7 bases). The CDR3 length is 15 residues. V gave up 3 bases and J gave up 4 bases, with 15 bases separating them. Germline-derived CDR1 and CDR2 are SGHDN and FVKESK. CDR3 in DNA: TGTGCCAGCAGCCATAAGGGGGGGCCGGTAGAGACCCAGTACTTC. Residues: CASSHKGGPVETQYF.

This clonotype was seen once. The chain uses TRBV20-1 and TRBJ1-2; 9 bases match TRBD1. CDR1 is DFQATT, CDR2 SNEGSKA, per germline (reference sequence). The CDR3 extends over 12 amino acids. V shed 6 bases, J shed 8 bases, and the junction held 7 bases outside the gene matches. The CDR3 region is CSAVYRGLGYTF. The CDR3, as DNA: TGCAGTGCGGTATACAGGGGGCTGGGCTACACCTTC.

The chain's CDR3 is CSGSSRALNTEAFF. CDR3 sequence (DNA): TGCAGCGGGTCCTCCCGGGCCTTGAACACTGAAGCTTTCTTT. The genes are TRBV29-1 and TRBJ1-1; D is unclear. Germline lookup yields CDR1 SQVTM and CDR2 ANQGSEA. Trimming stripped 7 bases from V and 0 bases from J, with 15 bases between. The CDR3 loop spans 14 amino acids.

The chain joins TRBV4-1 to TRBJ2-5, with TRBD2 identical over 7 bases. V was clipped by 0 bases and J by 3 bases; unmatched bases: 16. The CDR3 is 19 residues long. Looked up from germline, CDR1 is MGHRA and CDR2 is YSYEKL. The DNA of the CDR3 is TGCGCCAGCAGCCAAGAGAGGGGCAGACGAACGGGGAGGGAAGAGACCCAGTACTTC. Its protein is CASSQERGRRTGREETQYF.

This chain joins TRBV6-4 and TRBJ2-6, with D possibly TRBD1 on 5 matching bases. The CDR3 consists of 16 residues. The germline CDR1 and CDR2 sequences are MRHNA and SNTAGT. Trimming stripped 5 bases from V and 0 bases from J, with 11 bases between. The CDR3 loop reads CASSPQGSSGANVLTF. The DNA for the CDR3 is TGTGCCAGCAGTCCCCAGGGTAGCTCTGGGGCCAACGTCCTGACTTTC.

The rearrangement uses TRBV27 and TRBJ1-1; D is unresolved. The germline V gene encodes CDR1 MNHEY and CDR2 SMNVEV (reference sequence). The ends were cut back, 5 bases at V and 10 bases at J, with 14 bases in the middle. CDR3 length equals 12 residues. In DNA, the CDR3 is TGTGCCAGCAGTCTCCCAGGAGGGCTAGCTTTCTTT. Translation: CASSLPGGLAFF.

The J gene is TRBJ2-4, the V gene TRBV15; tentatively, D is TRBD2 (6 bases). This CDR3 spans 19 amino acids. Germline values: CDR1 LNHNV, CDR2 YYDKDF (reference sequence). V was pared by 0 bases and J by 0 bases, with 18 bases between. CDR3 region: CATSRDPGGASLAKNIQYF. CDR3 DNA sequence: TGTGCCACCAGCAGAGATCCCGGCGGGGCCTCCCTAGCCAAAAACATTCAGTACTTC.